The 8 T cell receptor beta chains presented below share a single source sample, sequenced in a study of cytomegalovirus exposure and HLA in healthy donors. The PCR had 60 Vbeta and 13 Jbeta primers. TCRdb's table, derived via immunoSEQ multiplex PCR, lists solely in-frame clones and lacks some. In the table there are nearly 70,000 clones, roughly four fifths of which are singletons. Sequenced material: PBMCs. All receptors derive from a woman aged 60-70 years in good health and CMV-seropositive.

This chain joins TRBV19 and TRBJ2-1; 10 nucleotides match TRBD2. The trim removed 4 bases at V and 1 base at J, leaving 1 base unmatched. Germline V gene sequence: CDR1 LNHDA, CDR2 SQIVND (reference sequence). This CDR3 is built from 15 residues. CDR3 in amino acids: CASSRLAGSYNEQFF. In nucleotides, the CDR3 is TGTGCCAGTAGTAGACTAGCGGGTTCCTACAATGAGCAGTTCTTC.

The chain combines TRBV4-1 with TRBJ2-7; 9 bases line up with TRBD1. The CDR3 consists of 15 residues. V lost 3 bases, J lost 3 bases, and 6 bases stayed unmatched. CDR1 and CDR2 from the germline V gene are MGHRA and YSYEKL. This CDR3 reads CASSQTGTGFYEQYF. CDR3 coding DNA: TGCGCCAGCAGCCAGACCGGGACAGGGTTCTACGAGCAGTACTTC.

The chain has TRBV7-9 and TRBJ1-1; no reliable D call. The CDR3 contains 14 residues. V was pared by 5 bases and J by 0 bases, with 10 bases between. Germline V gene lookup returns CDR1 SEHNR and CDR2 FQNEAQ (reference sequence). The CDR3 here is CASSSREVNTEAFF. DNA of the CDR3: TGTGCCAGCAGCAGCCGGGAGGTGAACACTGAAGCTTTCTTT.

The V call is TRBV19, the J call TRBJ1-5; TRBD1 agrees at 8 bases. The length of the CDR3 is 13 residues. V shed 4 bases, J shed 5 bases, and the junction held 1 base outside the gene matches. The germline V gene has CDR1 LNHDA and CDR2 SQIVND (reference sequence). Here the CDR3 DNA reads TGTGCCAGTAGTAGGACAGGGTATCAGCCCCAGCATTTT. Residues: CASSRTGYQPQHF.

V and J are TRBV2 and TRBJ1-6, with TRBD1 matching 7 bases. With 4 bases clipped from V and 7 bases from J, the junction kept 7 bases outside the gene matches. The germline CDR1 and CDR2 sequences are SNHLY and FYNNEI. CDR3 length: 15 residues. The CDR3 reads CASSVQGVMNSPLHF. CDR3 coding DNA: TGTGCCAGCAGTGTTCAGGGGGTTATGAATTCACCCCTCCACTTT.

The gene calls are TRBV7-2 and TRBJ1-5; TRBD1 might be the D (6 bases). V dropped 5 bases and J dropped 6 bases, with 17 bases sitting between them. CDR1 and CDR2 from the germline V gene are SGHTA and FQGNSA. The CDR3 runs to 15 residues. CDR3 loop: CASSGGGVGGQPQHF. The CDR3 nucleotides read TGTGCCAGCAGCGGAGGGGGGGTGGGGGGTCAGCCCCAGCATTTT.

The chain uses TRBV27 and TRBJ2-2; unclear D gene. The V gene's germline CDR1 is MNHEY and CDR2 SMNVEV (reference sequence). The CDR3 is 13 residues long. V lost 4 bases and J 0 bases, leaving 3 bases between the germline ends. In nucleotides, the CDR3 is TGTGCCAGCAGTTCTACGAACACCGGGGAGCTGTTTTTT. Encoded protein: CASSSTNTGELFF.

Here the CDR3 reads CSVVNRGFYEQYF. As DNA, the CDR3 is TGCAGCGTTGTAAACAGGGGATTCTACGAGCAGTACTTC. The chain combines TRBV29-1 with TRBJ2-7; TRBD1 aligns across 7 bases. Trimming took 4 bases from V and 3 from J; bases not matched to a gene: 6. Germline lookup yields CDR1 SQVTM and CDR2 ANQGSEA. The CDR3 extends over 13 amino acids.